This record covers a single T cell receptor (beta chain). The data were obtained in a study of T cell changes during pregnancy in multiple sclerosis. The repertoire was sequenced with immunoSEQ multiplex PCR; TCRdb's copy has only in-frame clones and lacks some. The data show about 100,000 clones, around 92% seen once. With 4 bases removed from V and 3 bases from J, the gap between germline ends came to 10 bases. CDR1 and CDR2 from the germline V gene are ENHRY and SYGVKD. CDR3 length equals 13 residues. This specimen consisted of peripheral blood, obtained after pregnancy. The receptor was isolated from a female donor with multiple sclerosis, enrolled in a pregnancy study. The chain recombines TRBV10-3 with TRBJ2-7; the D is unclear. The CDR3 protein is CAISAEIDYEQYF. Here the CDR3 DNA reads TGTGCCATCAGTGCGGAGATAGACTACGAGCAGTACTTC.